This entry concerns a single TCR beta chain. In the authors' workflow: It was from reference gene primer amplification that nucleated cell counts were estimated. Assay: immunoSEQ multiplex PCR; the TCRdb copy retains only in-frame clones and omits some. That table is the source of V, J and clone size, and D and trimming were worked out from the DNA. This sample has some 240,000 clones, with roughly 89% found just once. The data were obtained in a study of blood T cell repertoires in COVID-19. Across the whole study: Acute and convalescent COVID-19 specimens originated in the United States, Italy and Spain.

Germline CDR1 reads MNHEY; CDR2 reads SMNVEV (reference sequence). The CDR3 length is 14 residues. Losses at the gene ends were 5 bases for V and 3 bases for J; bases not matched to a gene: 6. Sequencing was done on a sample of peripheral blood. The TCR sequence derives from a woman aged 55-69 years with COVID-19, enrolled during active disease. The chain joins TRBV27 to TRBJ2-5, with 7 bases identical to TRBD2. The CDR3 here is CASSPSRGEETQYF. The CDR3 coding sequence is TGTGCCAGCAGTCCTTCTCGGGGGGAAGAGACCCAGTACTTC.